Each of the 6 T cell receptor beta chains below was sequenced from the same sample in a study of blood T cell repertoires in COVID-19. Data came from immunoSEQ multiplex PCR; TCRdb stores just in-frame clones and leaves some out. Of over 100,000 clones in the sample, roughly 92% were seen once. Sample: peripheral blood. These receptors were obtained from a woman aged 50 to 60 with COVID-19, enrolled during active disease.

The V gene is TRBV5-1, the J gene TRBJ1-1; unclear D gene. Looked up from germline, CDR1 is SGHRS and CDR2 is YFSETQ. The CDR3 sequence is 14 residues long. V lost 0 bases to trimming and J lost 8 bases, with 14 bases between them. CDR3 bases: TGCGCCAGCAGCTTGGAACAGTCCCTTGGGGAAGCTTTCTTT. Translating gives CASSLEQSLGEAFF.

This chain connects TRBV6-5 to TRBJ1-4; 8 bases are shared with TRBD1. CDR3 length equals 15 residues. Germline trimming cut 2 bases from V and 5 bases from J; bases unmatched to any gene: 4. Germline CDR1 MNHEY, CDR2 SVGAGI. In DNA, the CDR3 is TGTGCCAGCAGTTACGGGCAGGGGGCAAATGAAAAACTGTTTTTT. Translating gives CASSYGQGANEKLFF.

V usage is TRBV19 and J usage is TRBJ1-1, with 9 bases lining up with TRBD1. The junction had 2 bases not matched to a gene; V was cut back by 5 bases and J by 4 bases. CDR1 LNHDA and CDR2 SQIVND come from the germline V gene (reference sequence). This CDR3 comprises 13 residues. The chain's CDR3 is CASSLDRGTEAFF. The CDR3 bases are TGTGCCAGTAGTCTGGACAGGGGCACTGAAGCTTTCTTT.

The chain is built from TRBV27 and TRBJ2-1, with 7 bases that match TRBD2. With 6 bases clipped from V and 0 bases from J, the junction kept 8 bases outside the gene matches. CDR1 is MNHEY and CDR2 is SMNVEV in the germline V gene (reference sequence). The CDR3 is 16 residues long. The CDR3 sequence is CASSLRGGFSYNEQFF. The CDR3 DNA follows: TGTGCCAGCAGCCTCCGCGGGGGTTTCTCCTACAATGAGCAGTTCTTC.

The CDR3 region is CASSLGAPSSYNEQFF. The CDR3 nucleotides read TGTGCCAGCAGCTTGGGCGCACCTAGCTCCTACAATGAGCAGTTCTTC. V and J are TRBV5-4 and TRBJ2-1; no definite D call. V was pared by 0 bases and J by 0 bases, with 10 bases between. Germline values: CDR1 SGHNT, CDR2 YYREEE (reference sequence). This CDR3 region has 16 residues. Drawing the rest from reference TRBV5-4 and TRBJ2-1, the complete variable domain is ETGVTQSPTHLIKTRGQQVTLRCSSQSGHNTVSWYQQALGQGPQFIFQYYREEENGRGNFPPRFSGLQFPNYSSELNVNALELDDSALYLCASSLGAPSSYNEQFFGPGTRLTVL.

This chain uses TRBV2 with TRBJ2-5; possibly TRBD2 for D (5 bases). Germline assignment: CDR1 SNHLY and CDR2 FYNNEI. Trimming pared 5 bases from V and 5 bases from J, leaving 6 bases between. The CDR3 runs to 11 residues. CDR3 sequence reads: CASSRGETQYF. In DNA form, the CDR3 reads TGTGCCAGCAGTCGCGGGGAGACCCAGTACTTC.